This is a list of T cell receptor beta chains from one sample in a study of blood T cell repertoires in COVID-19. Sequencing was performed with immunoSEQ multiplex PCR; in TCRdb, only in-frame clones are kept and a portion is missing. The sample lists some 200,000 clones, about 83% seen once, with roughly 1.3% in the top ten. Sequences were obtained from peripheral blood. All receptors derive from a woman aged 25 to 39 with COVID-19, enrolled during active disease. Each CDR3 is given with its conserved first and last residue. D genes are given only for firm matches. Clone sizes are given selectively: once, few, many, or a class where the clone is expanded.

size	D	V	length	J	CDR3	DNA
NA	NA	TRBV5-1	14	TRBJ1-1	CASSPGGLNTEAFF	TGCGCCAGCAGCCCCGGGGGACTAAACACTGAAGCTTTCTTT
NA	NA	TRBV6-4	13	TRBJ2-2	CASSDGPTGELFF	TGTGCCAGCAGTGACGGGCCCACCGGGGAGCTGTTTTTT
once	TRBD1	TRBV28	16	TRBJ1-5	CASKSRTGELFQPQHF	TGTGCCAGCAAGTCGCGTACAGGGGAGTTATTTCAGCCCCAGCATTTT
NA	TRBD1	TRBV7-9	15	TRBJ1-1	CASSGTGGKDTEAFF	TGTGCCAGCAGCGGGACAGGGGGAAAGGACACTGAAGCTTTCTTT
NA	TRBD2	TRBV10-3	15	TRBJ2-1	CAISEARTSGNEQFF	TGTGCCATCAGTGAGGCCAGGACTAGCGGAAATGAGCAGTTCTTC
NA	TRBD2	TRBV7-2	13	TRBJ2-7	CASTRAREFEQYF	TGTGCCAGCACCCGGGCGCGGGAGTTCGAGCAGTACTTC
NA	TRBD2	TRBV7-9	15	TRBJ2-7	CASSLTSGGPYEQYF	TGTGCCAGCAGCTTGACTAGCGGGGGTCCTTACGAGCAGTACTTC
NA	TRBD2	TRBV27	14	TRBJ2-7	CASSGLGVTYEQYF	TGTGCCAGCAGCGGACTAGGGGTCACCTACGAGCAGTACTTC
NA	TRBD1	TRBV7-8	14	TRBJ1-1	CASSLNRGNTEAFF	TGTGCCAGCAGCTTAAACAGGGGAAACACTGAAGCTTTCTTT
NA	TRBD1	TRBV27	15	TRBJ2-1	CASSHDRGPNNEQFF	TGTGCCAGCAGTCATGACAGGGGCCCTAACAATGAGCAGTTCTTC
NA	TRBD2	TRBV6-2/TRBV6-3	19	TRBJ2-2	CASSYPDPGLATTTGELFF	TGTGCCAGCAGTTACCCAGACCCGGGACTAGCAACGACCACCGGGGAGCTGTTTTTT
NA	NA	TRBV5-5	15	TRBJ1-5	CASSLRSDIGQPQHF	TGTGCCAGCAGCCTGAGGAGCGATATTGGACAGCCCCAGCATTTT
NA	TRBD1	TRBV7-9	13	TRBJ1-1	CASSQGTDREAFF	TGTGCCAGCAGCCAGGGGACAGATAGAGAAGCTTTCTTT
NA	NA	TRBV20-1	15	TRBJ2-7	CSASPPLGGVPEQYF	TGCAGTGCTAGTCCCCCCCTAGGGGGAGTCCCCGAGCAGTACTTC
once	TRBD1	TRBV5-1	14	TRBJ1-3	CASSLQGAGNTIYF	TGCGCCAGCAGCTTACAGGGGGCTGGAAACACCATATATTTT
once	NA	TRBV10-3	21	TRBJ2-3	CAISGSTPLASGSPSTDTQYF	TGTGCCATCAGTGGGAGTACACCGTTGGCAAGCGGAAGTCCCAGCACAGATACGCAGTATTTT
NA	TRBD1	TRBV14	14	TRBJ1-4	CASRATGSEEKLFF	TGTGCCAGCAGGGCGACAGGGTCAGAGGAAAAACTGTTTTTT
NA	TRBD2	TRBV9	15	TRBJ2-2	CASSVVREGTGELFF	TGTGCCAGCAGCGTAGTGCGGGAGGGCACCGGGGAGCTGTTTTTT